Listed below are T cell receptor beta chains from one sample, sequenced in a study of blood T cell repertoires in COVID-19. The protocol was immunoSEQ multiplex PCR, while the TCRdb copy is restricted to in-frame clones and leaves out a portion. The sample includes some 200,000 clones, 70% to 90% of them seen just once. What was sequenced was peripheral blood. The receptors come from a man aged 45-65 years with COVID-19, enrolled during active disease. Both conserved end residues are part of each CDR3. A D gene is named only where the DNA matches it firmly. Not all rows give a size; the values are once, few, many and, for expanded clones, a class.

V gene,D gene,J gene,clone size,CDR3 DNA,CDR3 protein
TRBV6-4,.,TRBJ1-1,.,TGTGCCAGCAGTGTGACAGGGAACACTGAAGCTTTCTTT,CASSVTGNTEAFF
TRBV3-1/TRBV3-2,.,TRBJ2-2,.,TGTGCCAGCAGCCCGCAGCAACCGGGACATTTGAACACCGGGGAGCTGTTTTTT,CASSPQQPGHLNTGELFF
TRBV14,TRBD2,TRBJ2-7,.,TGTGCCAGCAGCGCAAGACTAGCGGGGCAGACCTACGAGCAGTACTTC,CASSARLAGQTYEQYF
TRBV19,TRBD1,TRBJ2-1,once,TGTGCCAGTAGTAGCCAGGGGGACTACAATGAGCAGTTCTTC,CASSSQGDYNEQFF
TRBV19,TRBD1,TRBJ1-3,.,TGTGCCAGTAGTATGCTGGACAGGGCAACCTCTGGAAACACCATATATTTT,CASSMLDRATSGNTIYF
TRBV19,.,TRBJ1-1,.,TGTGCCAGTAGTATATCACAGTTGAACACTGAAGCTTTCTTT,CASSISQLNTEAFF
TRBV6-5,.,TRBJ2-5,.,TGTGCCAGCAGTTTGAATCCCCGGGACCAAGAGACCCAGTACTTC,CASSLNPRDQETQYF
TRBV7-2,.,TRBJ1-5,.,TGTGCCAGCAGCTTAGAGGCAGGGTGGGCTCAGCCCCAGCATTTT,CASSLEAGWAQPQHF
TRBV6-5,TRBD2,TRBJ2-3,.,TGTGCCACAAAGGGGAGGGTTATTGGCACAGATACGCAGTATTTT,CATKGRVIGTDTQYF
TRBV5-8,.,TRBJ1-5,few,TGTGCCAGCAGCTCCTCGATCCTATACAATCAGCCCCAGCATTTT,CASSSSILYNQPQHF
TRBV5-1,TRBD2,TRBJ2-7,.,TGCGCCAGCAGTAGTTTGGGACTAGCACCCGAGGAGCAGTACTTC,CASSSLGLAPEEQYF
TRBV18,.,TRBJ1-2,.,TGTGCCAGCTCACCAGGGCGGGATGGCTACACCTTC,CASSPGRDGYTF
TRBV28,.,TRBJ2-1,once,TGTGCCAGCAGTTTCTCCTGGGACTCTCCTCGGACCTACAATGAGCAGTTCTTC,CASSFSWDSPRTYNEQFF
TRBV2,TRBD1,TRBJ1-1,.,TGTGCCAGCACCCGGACAGGAAGGAACACTGAAGCTTTCTTT,CASTRTGRNTEAFF
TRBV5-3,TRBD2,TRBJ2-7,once,TGTGCCAGAAGCTTAGCGGGAGCCAGCTACGAGCAGTACTTC,CARSLAGASYEQYF
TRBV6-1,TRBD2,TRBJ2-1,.,TGTGCCAGCAGTGAAATTCCCTCCGGACTAGCGGGGGGGCGCGGCAATGAGCAGTTCTTC,CASSEIPSGLAGGRGNEQFF
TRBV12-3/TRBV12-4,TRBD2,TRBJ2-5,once,TGTGCCAGCAGCTGGGGGGGGGAGACCCAGTACTTC,CASSWGGETQYF
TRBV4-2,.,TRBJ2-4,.,TGTGCCAGCAGCCAAGAGGGGCAGGGCCTAGCCAAAAACATTCAGTACTTC,CASSQEGQGLAKNIQYF
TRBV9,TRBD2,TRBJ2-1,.,TGTGCCAGCAGCCTGGAACTAGCGGGTTTGTACAATGAGCAGTTCTTC,CASSLELAGLYNEQFF
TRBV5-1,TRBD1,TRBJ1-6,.,TGCGCCAGCAGCCCGGGACAGGGGGCAGGGTCACCCCTCCACTTT,CASSPGQGAGSPLHF
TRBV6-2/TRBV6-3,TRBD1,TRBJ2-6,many,TGTGCCAGCAGTTACTGGACAGGTCTCTCTGGGGCCAACGTCCTGACTTTC,CASSYWTGLSGANVLTF
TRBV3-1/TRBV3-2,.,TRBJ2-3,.,TGTGCCAGCAGCCACCTCGCAGATACGCAGTATTTT,CASSHLADTQYF
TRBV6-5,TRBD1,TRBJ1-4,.,TGTGCCAGCAGTTACGGACAGGGCCGTGAAAAACTGTTTTTT,CASSYGQGREKLFF
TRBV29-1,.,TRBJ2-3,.,TGCAGCGTGGCGTCCGGGGTGGGAGGTACGCAGTATTTT,CSVASGVGGTQYF
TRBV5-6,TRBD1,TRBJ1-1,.,TGTGCCAGCAGCTTTTGGGACAGGGGCGGTTCTGAAGCTTTCTTT,CASSFWDRGGSEAFF
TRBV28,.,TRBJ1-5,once,TGTGCCAGCAGTTTGTTAAGCAATCAGCCCCAGCATTTT,CASSLLSNQPQHF
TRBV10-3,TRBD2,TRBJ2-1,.,TGTGCCATCAGTGAGAGGAGCGGGAGTGGGAATGAGCAGTTCTTC,CAISERSGSGNEQFF
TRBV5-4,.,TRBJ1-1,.,TGTGCCAGCAGCTGGACAGCTATGAACACTGAAGCTTTCTTT,CASSWTAMNTEAFF
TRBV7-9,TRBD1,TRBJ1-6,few,TGTGCCAGCACTCCGGGACAGGGGTATTCACCCCTCCACTTT,CASTPGQGYSPLHF
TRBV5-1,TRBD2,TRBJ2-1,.,TGCGCCAGCAGCCAACAACCGGGAGGCCGCTTTAACAATGAGCAGTTCTTC,CASSQQPGGRFNNEQFF
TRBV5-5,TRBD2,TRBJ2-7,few,TGTGCCAGCAACTGGAAACTAGCGGGGGCCTACGAGCAGTACTTC,CASNWKLAGAYEQYF
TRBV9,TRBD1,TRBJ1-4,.,TGTGCCAGCAGCGCAAACAGGGGGGATAATGAAAAACTGTTTTTT,CASSANRGDNEKLFF
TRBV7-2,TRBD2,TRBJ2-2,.,TGTGCCAGCAGCTTAGCCGGGACTAGCTCCGGGGAGCTGTTTTTT,CASSLAGTSSGELFF
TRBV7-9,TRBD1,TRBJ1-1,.,TGTGCCAGCAGCCGGGGACAGAAGAACACTGAAGCTTTCTTT,CASSRGQKNTEAFF
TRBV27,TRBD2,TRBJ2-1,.,TGTGCCAGCAGTCCCCGCGGGACTAGCGGACACAATGAGCAGTTCTTC,CASSPRGTSGHNEQFF
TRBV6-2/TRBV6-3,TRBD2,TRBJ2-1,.,TGTGCCAGCAGCCCGCGGCTAGCGGGGATCTTCTACAATGAGCAGTTCTTC,CASSPRLAGIFYNEQFF
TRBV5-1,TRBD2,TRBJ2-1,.,TGCGCCAGCAGCTTGGGACTAGCGGGACTCAATGAGCAGTTCTTC,CASSLGLAGLNEQFF
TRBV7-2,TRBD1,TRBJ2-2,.,TGTGCCAGCAGCCCCACGATACGGACAGGGGTTGCAACCGGGGAGCTGTTTTTT,CASSPTIRTGVATGELFF
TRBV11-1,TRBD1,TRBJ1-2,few,TGTGCCAGCAGCTTAGGCGGGACAGGCGACTATGGCTACACCTTC,CASSLGGTGDYGYTF
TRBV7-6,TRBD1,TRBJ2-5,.,TGTGCCAGCAGCTCGTCGACGACAGGGTTCGTAAGGGAGACCCAGTACTTC,CASSSSTTGFVRETQYF
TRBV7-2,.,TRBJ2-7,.,TGTGCCAGCAGCTTCACCGCGTACGAGCAGTACTTC,CASSFTAYEQYF
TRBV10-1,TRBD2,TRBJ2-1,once,TGCGCCAGCAGCCGGACTAGCGGGAGGGCCAGCTCCTACAATGAGCAGTTCTTC,CASSRTSGRASSYNEQFF
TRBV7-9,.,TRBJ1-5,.,TGTGCCAGCAGCTTGACAAAGGATCAGCCCCAGCATTTT,CASSLTKDQPQHF
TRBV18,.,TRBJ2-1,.,TGTGCCAGCTCACCACCGGCCCGCAATGAGCAGTTCTTC,CASSPPARNEQFF